A single count supports the clone carrying this TCR beta chain. Its antigen is as yet unknown. The CDR3 covers 15 residues. Germline CDR1 is SEHNR and CDR2 is FQNEAQ (reference sequence). The V and J ends lost 1 base and 7 bases, in that order; junction bases with no gene match: 5. Time point defined: after dendritic cell vaccination, including at tumor progression/relapse. PBMC were collected before vaccination, two weeks after the third vaccination, and at progression. This specimen comes from a study of glioma-infiltrating T cells after dendritic cell vaccination. Study-wide background: The vaccine used monocyte-derived dendritic cells pulsed overnight with autologous tumor lysate. At biweekly intervals, patients got three intradermal dendritic cell vaccine injections.

Study results and limitations: No direct clonality-survival link was found; a diverse polyclonal response may matter.

TCRdb's table, derived via immunoSEQ multiplex PCR, lists solely in-frame clones and lacks some. The sample holds roughly 60,000 clones, around nine tenths seen once. The chain joins TRBV7-9 to TRBJ1-1, with TRBD1 matching 11 bases. The source is a human donor with glioblastoma. The sample was blood, taken after dendritic cell vaccination. The DNA for the CDR3 is TGTGCCAGCAGCTTAGACCGGGACAGGGGGAGTGAAGCTTTCTTT. Amino acid sequence: CASSLDRDRGSEAFF.